Included here is one T cell receptor (beta chain) sequence, with context. Data came from immunoSEQ multiplex PCR; TCRdb stores just in-frame clones and leaves some out. The profile shows 200,000 to 250,000 clones, 93% of them singletons. This record belongs to a study of T cell responses to AZD1222 COVID-19 vaccine. The CDR3 sequence is 14 residues long. Per germline, CDR1 LNHDA and CDR2 SQIVND (reference sequence). V gave up 3 bases and J gave up 0 bases, with 6 bases separating them. The TCR originated in an adult in good health. Sequencing was performed on peripheral blood, taken on day 0 of MenACWY control vaccination. This rearrangement joins TRBV19 to TRBJ2-1; D call uncertain. The DNA for the CDR3 is TGTGCCAGTAGTATGGCTACCTCCTACAATGAGCAGTTCTTC. Its protein is CASSMATSYNEQFF.